The present T cell receptor (beta chain) was sequenced within a study of blood T cell repertoires in COVID-19. Study-level information: COVID-19 samples from acute and convalescent phases originated in the United States, Italy and Spain. Sources were T cells, B-cell-depleted T cells, or PBMCs; the material itself was cDNA or gDNA.

CDR1 and CDR2 (germline): SGDLS, YYNGEE. Deletions cut 1 base from V and 0 bases from J, with 9 bases between. CDR3 length equals 15 residues. Here immunoSEQ multiplex PCR was the method, and the copy in TCRdb shows in-frame clones only, minus some. The table records over 130,000 clones, 80% to 85% of them present only once. Sequenced: peripheral blood. This rearrangement joins TRBV9 to TRBJ2-3; possible D gene TRBD2, 5 bases. This receptor was obtained from an older woman with acute or convalescent COVID-19. The CDR3 spells CASSVNGISTDTQYF. CDR3 DNA: TGTGCCAGCAGCGTAAACGGGATTAGCACAGATACGCAGTATTTT.